This T cell receptor (beta chain) is drawn from a study of T cell responses to AZD1222 COVID-19 vaccine (dated by TCRdb to the early 2020s). For context, the study as a whole: AZD1222 recipients with second doses at about 4 weeks or about 12 weeks were pooled, because spike-specific TCR depth and breadth did not differ between schedules. TCR sequencing was performed for some 250 trial participants, of whom 200 to 210 were given two doses of AZD1222 and approximately 25 were given two doses of MenACWY control vaccine. Trial participants were enrolled by age into subgroups of 18-55, 56-69 and 70-plus years, and around 150, 28 and 57 TCR-sequenced participants, respectively, were included in these subgroups.

The CDR3 regions of human TCRbeta chains were analyzed by immunosequencing. From the authors' description of their analysis: TCRs in the repertoires were matched against a reference library of SARS-CoV-2-specific TCRs that had been generated with the MIRA antigen-specificity platform. Breadth was defined as the fraction of unique TCRs that were SARS-CoV-2-associated. Depth was defined as the fraction of total T cells that were SARS-CoV-2-associated. Using the MIRA data, each spike-specific TCR was mapped to the spike region that the TCR reacts to and placed in a CD4 or CD8 class. Log10-transformed breadth and depth values were compared by one-way ANOVA with Sidak's multiple comparisons tests. The table was pulled from immuneACCESS by TCRdb, which kept in-frame rearrangements only. Such tables lose some clones; where checked, under half of the loss comes from unresolved V genes, and the rest has no known cause. V, J and clone size were drawn from that table, and D and trimming were deduced from the DNA. Here the sample has 150,000 or so clones; 80% to 95% occur a single time. The ten largest account for around 2.3% of the sample.

Broad study findings and their caveats: Nearly half of unique spike-specific TCRs reportedly recognized epitopes outside regions mutated in the B.1.351 and B.1.1.7 variants. After two AZD1222 doses, both the breadth and the depth of spike-specific TCRs were significantly higher than at day 0 and than in MenACWY recipients. Participants were mostly white British and included more females than males, and it was suggested by the authors that clonal diversity may have been underestimated. Conclusions about previously exposed vaccinees were limited because only a handful of AZD1222 recipients were SARS-CoV-2 seropositive at baseline. Because no samples from the day 14 peak response were available, repertoires could be characterized only after the peak T cell response. The 56-69-year group was small, and its depth increase did not reach significance, likely because of low power. CD4 TCRs associated with the vaccine covered the entire spike protein, and the dominant responses were in regions 160-218 and 743-854.

Turning to this clone: Its antigen has not been determined. Base quality data are lacking; no much larger clone is found one base away.

Based on the germline V gene, the CDR1 and CDR2 sequences are SNHLY and FYNNEI. Its CDR3 holds 16 amino acids, cysteine through phenylalanine. Only CDR3 DNA remains: 48 bases, in frame from the first base. V drops 4 bases and J drops 2 bases, leaving 15 bases in between. Per the publication, the time point label means: baseline before first vaccination. The vaccinee samples were drawn from two UK trials, COV001 and COV002, one of which was a single-blind randomized controlled phase 2/3 trial testing AZD1222 (ChAdOx1 nCoV-19) in healthy adults. Trial participant PBMC samples were collected at day 0 and day 28 after the second dose for TCRbeta chain sequencing.

The rearranged chain carries TRBV2 and TRBJ1-5, with the D gene uncertain. This receptor was taken from an adult in good health. Material: peripheral blood, obtained on day 0 of AZD1222 vaccination. The DNA reads as follows: TGTGCCAGCAGTGTGGGGAAAAATCAGGGCAATCAGCCCCAGCATTTT. This codes for CASSVGKNQGNQPQHF.